This T cell receptor (beta chain) was sequenced for a study of blood T cell repertoires in COVID-19. As for the study in general: From T cells, B-cell-depleted T cells, or PBMCs came the material, which was cDNA or gDNA.

Under the authors' procedure: The authors estimated nucleated cell counts from reference gene primer amplification. The assay was immunoSEQ multiplex PCR, and TCRdb's table has in-frame clones only and misses some. For V, J and clone size, that table is used; D and trimming come from the DNA. The table has approximately 130,000 clones, roughly 79% seen once. The V end lost 1 base, the J end lost 3 bases, and 15 bases lay between the germline ends. Germline CDR1 reads SGHRS; CDR2 reads YFSETQ. The CDR3 sequence is 16 residues long. This chain links TRBV5-1 with TRBJ2-3; TRBD2 is a possible D gene (7 bases). Sequencing input: peripheral blood. The TCR was taken from a human donor in a cohort sampled during active COVID-19. The CDR3 nucleotides are TGCGCCAGCAGCTTGCTAGGTGGGGGGGCGACAGATACGCAGTATTTT. This gives the protein CASSLLGGGATDTQYF.